What follows are 32 T cell receptor beta chains derived from one specimen sequenced in a study of T cells in localized non-small cell lung cancer. The assay was immunoSEQ multiplex PCR, and TCRdb's table has in-frame clones only and misses some. The table has 30,000 to 45,000 clones, around nine tenths seen once. The starting material was peripheral blood, obtained before any cancer treatment. Receptors were obtained from a woman aged 40-69 years with stage I lung adenocarcinoma.

V and J are TRBV11-2 and TRBJ2-7, with 11 bases that match TRBD2. V lost 6 bases to trimming and J lost 3 bases; unmatched junction nucleotides: 7. CDR3 size: 15 residues. Germline loops: CDR1 SGHAT, CDR2 FQNNGV. Here the CDR3 DNA reads TGTGCCAGCAGTCGCATAGCGGGGGGGTTCTACGAGCAGTACTTC. Encoded protein: CASSRIAGGFYEQYF.

A few counts support this clone. Relative to the germline gene, one junction end is altered; a read error may explain this. The chain carries TRBV30 and TRBJ1-6; 8 bases map to TRBD1. CDR1 and CDR2 from the germline V gene are GTSNPN and SVGIG (reference sequence). This CDR3 is 13 amino acids long. This CDR3 reads CAWNGQGNSPLHF. The CDR3 coding sequence is TGTGCCTGGAACGGACAGGGTAATTCGCCCCTCCACTTT. The whole variable domain, filled in from reference TRBV30 and TRBJ1-6, reads SQTIHQWPATLVQPVGSPLSLECTVEGTSNPNLYWYRQAAGRGLQLLFYSVGIGQISSEVPQNLSASRPQDRQFILSSKKLLLSDSGFYLCAWNGQGNSPLHFGNGTRLTVT.

The genes are TRBV9 and TRBJ2-3; the D gene could be TRBD1 or TRBD2 (6 bases each). This CDR3 spans 16 amino acids. Germline lookup yields CDR1 SGDLS and CDR2 YYNGEE. V lost 0 bases and J 6 bases, leaving 17 bases between the germline ends. The CDR3 DNA sequence: TGTGCCAGCAGCGTAGGGAGGGGGGATGGTACGGATACGCAGTATTTT. It specifies CASSVGRGDGTDTQYF. The full variable domain, completed using reference TRBV9 and TRBJ2-3, is DSGVTQTPKHLITATGQRVTLRCSPRSGDLSVYWYQQSLDQGLQFLIQYYNGEERAKGNILERFSAQQFPDLHSELNLSSLELGDSALYFCASSVGRGDGTDTQYFGPGTRLTVL.

This sequence joins TRBV7-6 and TRBJ1-3; D unclear. CDR1 is SGHVS and CDR2 is FNYEAQ in the germline V gene. This CDR3 is built from 12 residues. Trimming took off 0 bases at V and 4 bases at J, with 1 base between the two ends. The CDR3 loop reads CASSLAGNTIYF. The CDR3 nucleotides read TGTGCCAGCAGCTTAGCAGGAAACACCATATATTTT.

The chain employs TRBV6-5 and TRBJ2-4, with 9 nucleotides matching TRBD2. The CDR3 loop spans 15 amino acids. Germline loops: CDR1 MNHEY, CDR2 SVGAGI. Losses at the gene ends were 0 bases for V and 5 bases for J; bases not matched to a gene: 2. DNA of the CDR3: TGTGCCAGCAGTTACTCGGCTAGCGGGGAAAACATTCAGTACTTC. Translation gives CASSYSASGENIQYF.

The chain employs TRBV2 and TRBJ2-2; the D gene is possibly TRBD2 (6 bases). There are 15 residues in the CDR3. V was shortened by 4 bases and J by 7 bases, with 16 bases between the two germline ends. Germline CDR1 is SNHLY and CDR2 is FYNNEI. CDR3 DNA sequence: TGTGCCAGCAGTGGCCTCCCCAGGAGGGACGGGGAGCTGTTTTTT. Protein sequence: CASSGLPRRDGELFF.

This sequence joins TRBV6-5 and TRBJ1-3, with D perhaps TRBD1 (6 bases). The germline CDR1 and CDR2 sequences are MNHEY and SVGAGI. Deletions cut 0 bases from V and 2 bases from J, with 11 bases between. The CDR3 totals 16 residues. This CDR3 reads CASSYSKGTTGNTIYF. The CDR3, as DNA: TGTGCCAGCAGTTACTCGAAGGGGACAACTGGAAACACCATATATTTT.

This chain joins TRBV28 and TRBJ1-2; unclear D gene. The CDR3 spans 15 residues. Per germline, CDR1 MDHEN and CDR2 SYDVKM. The V end lost 5 bases, the J end lost 0 bases, and 13 bases lay between the germline ends. The CDR3 coding sequence is TGTGCCAGCAGTCCGGGAGGACGACCTAACTATGGCTACACCTTC. Its translation: CASSPGGRPNYGYTF.

The genes are TRBV2 and TRBJ2-5; D remains ambiguous. CDR1 and CDR2 (germline): SNHLY, FYNNEI. This CDR3 has 11 amino acids. V was shortened by 7 bases and J by 0 bases, with 3 bases between the two germline ends. CDR3 sequence (DNA): TGTGCCAGCAAGGACCAAGAGACCCAGTACTTC. This codes for CASKDQETQYF.

The chain uses TRBV7-2 and TRBJ1-6; tentative D call: TRBD1 (6 bases). Germline V gene sequence: CDR1 SGHTA, CDR2 FQGNSA. Trimming stripped 2 bases from V and 4 bases from J, with 9 bases between. CDR3 length: 15 residues. The chain's CDR3 is CASSLQGRYNSPLHF. CDR3 coding DNA: TGTGCCAGCAGCTTACAGGGGAGATATAATTCACCCCTCCACTTT.

The rearrangement joins TRBV15 to TRBJ2-7, with TRBD1 identical over 8 bases. V gave up 7 bases and J gave up 0 bases; unmatched junction bases: 8. Per germline, CDR1 LNHNV and CDR2 YYDKDF (reference sequence). The CDR3 is 15 residues long. The CDR3 DNA reads as TGTGCCACCAAGAGGGGGACAGGACCCTCCTACGAGCAGTACTTC. Its translation: CATKRGTGPSYEQYF. Looking up the rest from reference TRBV15 and TRBJ2-7 gives the full variable domain: DAMVIQNPRYQVTQFGKPVTLSCSQTLNHNVMYWYQQKSSQAPKLLFHYYDKDFNNEADTPDNFQSRRPNTSFCFLDIRSPGLGDTAMYLCATKRGTGPSYEQYFGPGTRLTVT.

The chain employs TRBV5-3 and TRBJ2-7; D gene unclear. TRBV5-3 is sorted into the ORF group, with uncertain function. The CDR3 covers 16 residues. The V and J ends lost 4 bases and 2 bases respectively, with 19 bases between them. As DNA, the CDR3 is TGTGCCAGAAGCCCCAAGCTCCGGGCCGGCGCCTACGAGCAGTACTTC. Translated: CARSPKLRAGAYEQYF.

The J gene is TRBJ1-1, the V gene TRBV11-3; D remains ambiguous. The ends were cut back, 2 bases at V and 4 bases at J, with 8 bases in the middle. Germline CDR1 and CDR2: SGHNT and YENEEA. CDR3 length: 13 residues. CDR3: CASSLILGTEAFF. The CDR3 region has the DNA TGTGCCAGCAGCTTAATTTTGGGCACTGAAGCTTTCTTT.

This clone was seen only once. The CDR3 spells CASSARDGNTIYF. In nucleotides, the CDR3 is TGTGCCAGCAGCGCTAGGGACGGAAACACCATATATTTT. J is TRBJ1-3 and V is TRBV13, with D perhaps TRBD1 (5 bases). Per the germline V gene, CDR1 is PRHDT and CDR2 is FYEKMQ (reference sequence). V was shortened by 5 bases and J by 4 bases, with 9 bases between the two germline ends. This CDR3 is built from 13 residues.

This clone appeared once. The rearrangement uses TRBV18 and TRBJ2-5, with D uncertain. Germline V CDR1 and CDR2: KGHSH, LQKENI. Deletions cut 6 bases from V and 1 base from J, with 6 bases between. This CDR3 spans 12 amino acids. The CDR3 loop reads CASSPIQETQYF. In DNA, the CDR3 is TGTGCCAGCTCGCCGATCCAAGAGACCCAGTACTTC.

J is TRBJ2-5 and V is TRBV18; 7 bases are a match to TRBD2. This CDR3 has 15 residues. J lost 2 bases, V lost 3 bases, and 6 bases had no gene match. Germline V gives CDR1 KGHSH, CDR2 LQKENI. The CDR3 coding sequence is TGTGCCAGCTCACCCCTGGGCGGGGGACAAGAGACCCAGTACTTC. Its translation is CASSPLGGGQETQYF. The full variable domain, with the rest looked up from reference TRBV18 and TRBJ2-5, is NAGVMQNPRHLVRRRGQEARLRCSPMKGHSHVYWYRQLPEEGLKFMVYLQKENIIDESGMPKERFSAEFPKEGPSILRIQQVVRGDSAAYFCASSPLGGGQETQYFGPGTRLLVL.

The chain uses TRBV11-3 and TRBJ1-6; 9 bases line up with TRBD1. From germline, CDR1 is SGHNT and CDR2 YENEEA. The ends lost 4 bases at V and 13 bases at J; junction bases unmatched: 11. The CDR3 spans 15 residues. CDR3 protein: CASSSDRGNGSPLHF. CDR3 in DNA: TGTGCCAGCAGCTCGGACAGGGGTAATGGTTCGCCCCTCCACTTT. The full variable domain, rest sourced from reference TRBV11-3 and TRBJ1-6, is EAGVVQSPRYKIIEKKQPVAFWCNPISGHNTLYWYLQNLGQGPELLIRYENEEAVDDSQLPKDRFSAERLKGVDSTLKIQPAELGDSAVYLCASSSDRGNGSPLHFGNGTRLTVT.

The genes are TRBV28 and TRBJ2-7; TRBD2 agrees at 8 bases. This CDR3 is built from 14 residues. Germline CDR1 MDHEN, CDR2 SYDVKM. Germline trimming cut 3 bases from V and 2 bases from J; bases unmatched to any gene: 3. For the CDR3, the DNA is TGTGCCAGCAGTTTTCCGGGGGGGACCTACGAGCAGTACTTC. It yields the protein CASSFPGGTYEQYF. Based on the CDR3 plus reference TRBV28 and TRBJ2-7, the full variable domain is DVKVTQSSRYLVKRTGEKVFLECVQDMDHENMFWYRQDPGLGLRLIYFSYDVKMKEKGDIPEGYSVSREKKERFSLILESASTNQTSMYLCASSFPGGTYEQYFGPGTRLTVT.

V usage is TRBV27 and J usage is TRBJ1-2; D is perhaps TRBD1 (6 bases). Germline V gene sequence: CDR1 MNHEY, CDR2 SMNVEV (reference sequence). The V and J ends lost 7 bases and 6 bases respectively, with 21 bases between them. The CDR3 totals 15 residues. Here the CDR3 reads CASTHLNRVADGYTF. In DNA, the CDR3 is TGTGCCAGCACCCACCTTAACAGGGTTGCGGATGGCTACACCTTC.

This clone was seen a few times. This sequence joins TRBV28 and TRBJ1-2; unclear D gene. V was cut by 5 bases and J by 3 bases, with 13 bases left in between. Looked up from germline, CDR1 is MDHEN and CDR2 is SYDVKM. The CDR3 has 14 residues. The CDR3 region is CASSELGTDYGYTF. In DNA form, the CDR3 reads TGTGCCAGCAGTGAGCTTGGCACAGACTATGGCTACACCTTC.

The chain joins TRBV19 to TRBJ1-1; the D gene is possibly TRBD1 (5 bases). Per the germline V gene, CDR1 is LNHDA and CDR2 is SQIVND (reference sequence). This CDR3 has 13 amino acids. Trimming removed 4 bases at V and 6 bases at J, with 12 bases between. CDR3 residues: CASSTSGPPEAFF. CDR3 nucleotide sequence: TGTGCCAGTAGTACCTCAGGGCCCCCTGAAGCTTTCTTT.

The J gene is TRBJ2-7, the V gene TRBV7-2; D gene uncertain. The V gene's germline CDR1 is SGHTA and CDR2 FQGNSA. There are 14 residues in the CDR3. Between the trimmed V and J ends, which lost 1 base and 2 bases, there was a span of 9 bases. The CDR3 bases are TGTGCCAGCAGCTTAGTCGGCAAGGCCTACGAGCAGTACTTC. This gives the protein CASSLVGKAYEQYF. The complete variable domain, with remaining parts taken from reference TRBV7-2 and TRBJ2-7, reads GAGVSQSPSNKVTEKGKDVELRCDPISGHTALYWYRQSLGQGLEFLIYFQGNSAPDKSGLPSDRFSAERTGGSVSTLTIQRTQQEDSAVYLCASSLVGKAYEQYFGPGTRLTVT.

The chain uses TRBV11-3 and TRBJ2-3; D not resolved. V shed 2 bases and J shed 0 bases, with 9 bases lying between them. CDR1 and CDR2 from the germline V gene are SGHNT and YENEEA. The CDR3 consists of 15 residues. CDR3 loop: CASSLSPASTDTQYF. DNA for the CDR3: TGTGCCAGCAGCTTAAGTCCGGCTAGCACAGATACGCAGTATTTT.

This chain links TRBV6-1 with TRBJ2-5, with 9 bases that match TRBD1. This CDR3 is 15 amino acids long. The V and J ends lost 5 bases and 2 bases, in that order; junction bases with no gene match: 6. The germline V gene has CDR1 MNHNS and CDR2 SASEGT. For the CDR3, the DNA is TGTGCCAGCAGTCCTTCCGGGACAGGGCAAGAGACCCAGTACTTC. Translating it yields CASSPSGTGQETQYF.

The CDR3 spells CASSTAGGTGELFF. CDR3 in DNA: TGTGCCAGCAGTACGGCAGGGGGCACCGGGGAGCTGTTTTTT. The chain carries TRBV6-4 and TRBJ2-2; 7 nucleotides match TRBD1. J was trimmed by 4 bases and V by 5 bases; bases with no gene match: 4. Germline V gene sequence: CDR1 MRHNA, CDR2 SNTAGT. The CDR3 is 14 residues long.

V is TRBV28 and J is TRBJ2-7; no firm D call. This CDR3 region has 12 residues. Germline V gives CDR1 MDHEN, CDR2 SYDVKM. V was cut by 3 bases and J by 4 bases, with 7 bases left in between. The CDR3 DNA sequence: TGTGCCAGCAGTTTGGTGTTATACGAGCAGTACTTC. Its protein is CASSLVLYEQYF.

V usage is TRBV4-2 and J usage is TRBJ1-4; perhaps TRBD1 as D (5 bases). This CDR3 has 14 residues. Trimming left V 6 bases short and J 6 bases short, with 14 bases between. The germline gives CDR1 LGHNA, CDR2 YNFKEQ. The CDR3 loop reads CASSPGGGDEKLFF. The DNA for the CDR3 is TGTGCCAGCAGTCCAGGCGGGGGGGATGAAAAACTGTTTTTT.

The rearrangement uses TRBV19 and TRBJ1-2; D call uncertain. Per the germline V gene, CDR1 is LNHDA and CDR2 is SQIVND (reference sequence). V dropped 8 bases and J dropped 4 bases, with 14 bases sitting between them. The CDR3 contains 13 residues. The CDR3 region has the DNA TGTGCCAGTTTCTCAGGATTTGGCTATGGCTACACCTTC. It codes for CASFSGFGYGYTF.

J is TRBJ1-2 and V is TRBV28; weak D call: TRBD1 (5 bases). From germline, CDR1 is MDHEN and CDR2 SYDVKM. The length of the CDR3 is 16 residues. Trimming took off 2 bases at V and 0 bases at J, with 13 bases between the two ends. Here the CDR3 reads CASSLGGAGTNYGYTF. Written as DNA, the CDR3 is TGTGCCAGCAGTTTAGGCGGCGCAGGGACTAACTATGGCTACACCTTC.

The rearrangement links TRBV11-2 to TRBJ2-1; D is possibly TRBD2 (5 bases). The CDR3 is made up of 14 amino acids. CDR1 is SGHAT, CDR2 FQNNGV, per germline. V was trimmed by 5 bases and J by 7 bases, leaving 15 bases between them. Here the CDR3 DNA reads TGTGCCAGCAGCCCTCAACGGACTGATAATGAGCAGTTCTTC. Amino acids: CASSPQRTDNEQFF. The entire variable domain, with the rest obtained from reference TRBV11-2 and TRBJ2-1, is as follows: EAGVAQSPRYKIIEKRQSVAFWCNPISGHATLYWYQQILGQGPKLLIQFQNNGVVDDSQLPKDRFSAERLKGVDSTLKIQPAKLEDSAVYLCASSPQRTDNEQFFGPGTRLTVL.

As regards this clone: Because the CDR3 is missing its conserved closing phenylalanine or tryptophan, this is likely a read error. This CDR3 reads CASSEDRENTEAFL. The CDR3 DNA reads TGTGCCAGCAGTGAAGACAGAGAAAACACTGAAGCTTTCCTT. The chain is built from TRBV6-4 and TRBJ1-1; D possibly corresponds to TRBD1 (5 bases). V lost 3 bases and J 2 bases, leaving 10 bases between the germline ends. CDR1 and CDR2 from the germline V gene are MRHNA and SNTAGT. CDR3 length: 14 amino acids.

The chain recombines TRBV6-4 with TRBJ1-5; 7 nucleotides match TRBD1. The germline V gene has CDR1 MRHNA and CDR2 SNTAGT. CDR3 length: 15 amino acids. V shed 6 bases and J 7 bases; nucleotides not matched to a gene: 12. The CDR3 nucleotides read TGTGCCAGCAGCGACGGAGGGGGCGATGGACAGCCCCAGCATTTT. The encoded protein is CASSDGGGDGQPQHF.